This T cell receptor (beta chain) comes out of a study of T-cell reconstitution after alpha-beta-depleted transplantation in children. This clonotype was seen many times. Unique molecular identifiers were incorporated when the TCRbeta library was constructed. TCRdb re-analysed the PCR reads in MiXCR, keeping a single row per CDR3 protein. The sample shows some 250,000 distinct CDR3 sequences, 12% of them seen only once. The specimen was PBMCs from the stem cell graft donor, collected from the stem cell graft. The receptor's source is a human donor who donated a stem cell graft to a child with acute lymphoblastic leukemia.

CDR3 nucleotide sequence: TGTGCCAGCAGCTTTGGGACAGGGGCCAATGAGCAGTTCTTC. It yields the protein CASSFGTGANEQFF. The chain employs TRBV7-7 and TRBJ2-1; TRBD1 aligns across 10 bases. CDR3 size: 14 residues. With V trimmed by 3 bases and J by 6 bases, 2 bases remained unmatched. Germline CDR1 and CDR2: SSHAT and FNYEAQ (reference sequence). Based on the CDR3 plus reference TRBV7-7 and TRBJ2-1, the full variable domain is GAGVSQSPRYKVTKRGQDVTLRCDPISSHATLYWYQQALGQGPEFLTYFNYEAQPDKSGLPSDRFSAERPEGSISTLTIQRTEQRDSAMYRCASSFGTGANEQFFGPGTRLTVL.